These 30 T cell receptor beta chains were all obtained from the same sample, sequenced in a study of a mutant IDH1 vaccine in newly diagnosed glioma. Time point: week 35, safety follow-up. Topical imiquimod accompanied each vaccine dose, which consisted of 300 ug of mutant IDH1 20-mer peptide. These receptors' antigens are unknown. TCRdb's table, derived via immunoSEQ multiplex PCR, lists solely in-frame clones and lacks some. The sample yields 35,000 to 45,000 clones, 83% seen once. Sequenced here: PBMCs, sampled from a glioma patient whose treatment included an IDH1 peptide vaccine. The receptors were sampled from a woman aged 45-60 years with glioma.

The chain recombines TRBV5-1 with TRBJ2-5, with TRBD2 as a possible D gene (6 bases). The CDR3 is 13 amino acids. V gave up 4 bases and J gave up 7 bases, with 14 bases separating them. From germline, CDR1 is SGHRS and CDR2 YFSETQ. The CDR3 loop reads CASSLRDGGTQYF. CDR3 in DNA: TGCGCCAGCAGCCTCCGGGACGGGGGGACCCAGTACTTC.

The chain carries TRBV15 and TRBJ1-6; TRBD1 might be the D (5 bases). The V gene lost 0 bases and the J gene lost 8 bases, with 11 bases spanning the gap. Germline CDR1 LNHNV, CDR2 YYDKDF (reference sequence). The CDR3 sequence is 15 residues long. The CDR3: CATSRDRRDDSPLHF. The CDR3 nucleotides read TGTGCCACCAGCAGAGATCGCAGGGATGATTCACCCCTCCACTTT. Using reference TRBV15 and TRBJ1-6 for the parts outside the CDR3, the full variable domain is DAMVIQNPRYQVTQFGKPVTLSCSQTLNHNVMYWYQQKSSQAPKLLFHYYDKDFNNEADTPDNFQSRRPNTSFCFLDIRSPGLGDTAMYLCATSRDRRDDSPLHFGNGTRLTVT.

The chain uses TRBV7-9 and TRBJ2-5, with 7 bases aligning to TRBD1. Germline assignment: CDR1 SEHNR and CDR2 FQNEAQ (reference sequence). The V gene end was trimmed by 10 bases and the J gene end by 4 bases; junction bases not matched to a gene: 9. This CDR3 is built from 13 residues. For the CDR3, the DNA is TGTGCCACCAACAGGGGCCGGGCAGAGACCCAGTACTTC. Translated: CATNRGRAETQYF. The full variable domain, with the rest looked up from reference TRBV7-9 and TRBJ2-5, is DTGVSQNPRHKITKRGQNVTFRCDPISEHNRLYWYRQTLGQGPEFLTYFQNEAQLEKSRLLSDRFSAERPKGSFSTLEIQRTEQGDSAMYLCATNRGRAETQYFGPGTRLLVL.

The rearrangement uses TRBV7-2 and TRBJ1-1; 8 bases are a match to TRBD1. The CDR3 consists of 14 residues. Germline CDR1 SGHTA, CDR2 FQGNSA. With 5 bases clipped from V and 7 bases from J, the junction kept 9 bases outside the gene matches. CDR3 sequence: CASSTRTGPGEAFF. The CDR3, as DNA: TGTGCCAGCAGCACTCGGACAGGGCCTGGTGAAGCTTTCTTT.

The chain has TRBV2 and TRBJ1-4; TRBD1 matches at 7 bases. The CDR3 extends over 13 amino acids. J gave up 8 bases and V 9 bases, and 9 bases lay outside the gene matches. Germline V gives CDR1 SNHLY, CDR2 FYNNEI. CDR3 amino acids: CASRTGRREKLFF. The CDR3 bases are TGTGCCAGTCGGACAGGACGAAGGGAAAAACTGTTTTTT.

J is TRBJ1-1 and V is TRBV5-5; D is possibly TRBD1 (6 bases). Per the germline V gene, CDR1 is SGHKS and CDR2 is YYEKEE (reference sequence). The CDR3 runs 15 residues. V was clipped by 2 bases and J by 5 bases, with 16 bases between them. This CDR3 reads CASSFLTGMRTEAFF. CDR3 nucleotide sequence: TGTGCCAGCAGCTTTTTGACAGGTATGAGAACTGAAGCTTTCTTT. The complete variable domain, with remaining parts taken from reference TRBV5-5 and TRBJ1-1, reads DAGVTQSPTHLIKTRGQQVTLRCSPISGHKSVSWYQQVLGQGPQFIFQYYEKEERGRGNFPDRFSARQFPNYSSELNVNALLLGDSALYLCASSFLTGMRTEAFFGQGTRLTVV.

There are a few counts of this clone. This chain uses TRBV7-3 with TRBJ2-2; no firm D call. Germline V lookup: CDR1 SGHTA, CDR2 FQGTGA. Deletions cut 2 bases from V and 7 bases from J, with 5 bases between. This CDR3 contains 12 residues. The DNA of the CDR3 is TGTGCCAGCAGCTTACTGGACGGGGAGCTGTTTTTT. Its protein is CASSLLDGELFF.

This chain joins TRBV7-2 and TRBJ1-2, with 8 positions matching TRBD1. With V trimmed by 4 bases and J by 4 bases, 5 bases remained unmatched. This CDR3 is 14 amino acids long. CDR1 is SGHTA and CDR2 is FQGNSA in the germline V gene. DNA for the CDR3: TGTGCCAGCAGCTCGAGGACAGGGAGCTATGGCTACACCTTC. The encoded protein is CASSSRTGSYGYTF.

This clone has just a few counts. The chain uses TRBV28 and TRBJ1-1, with TRBD1 as a possible D gene (5 bases). The V and J ends lost 5 bases and 5 bases respectively, with 18 bases between them. The CDR3 is 15 residues long. Germline V lookup: CDR1 MDHEN, CDR2 SYDVKM. The CDR3 DNA follows: TGTGCCAGCAGTCTTTACTCGGGGCGGAGGACTGAAGCTTTCTTT. Protein: CASSLYSGRRTEAFF.

J is TRBJ1-2 and V is TRBV6-5; tentatively, D is TRBD1 (6 bases). Germline V gives CDR1 MNHEY, CDR2 SVGAGI. The CDR3 length is 13 residues. Trimming shortened V by 7 bases and J by 14 bases, and 23 bases separated the two germline ends. The CDR3 sequence: CASTDPSKKGETF. CDR3 coding DNA: TGTGCCAGCACCGATCCCTCGAAGAAGGGGGAAACCTTC.

This clone showed up just once. This chain links TRBV12-5 with TRBJ2-3, with D perhaps TRBD2 (7 bases). In germline, CDR1 is LGHNT, CDR2 FRNRAP. The CDR3 is made up of 16 amino acids. The V end lost 5 bases, the J end lost 3 bases, and 18 bases lay between the germline ends. Written as DNA, the CDR3 is TGTGCTAGTGGTCCCCCCCGCGGGGGCCTGACAGATACGCAGTATTTT. This sequence encodes CASGPPRGGLTDTQYF. The variable domain in full, completed from reference TRBV12-5 and TRBJ2-3, reads DARVTQTPRHKVTEMGQEVTMRCQPILGHNTVFWYRQTMMQGLELLAYFRNRAPLDDSGMPKDRFSAEMPDATLATLKIQPSEPRDSAVYFCASGPPRGGLTDTQYFGPGTRLTVL.

Only a few counts were recorded for this clone. The chain has TRBV4-1 and TRBJ2-7, with D possibly matching TRBD2 (6 bases). The ends were cut back, 0 bases at V and 3 bases at J, with 21 bases in the middle. CDR3 length: 18 residues. The germline V gene encodes CDR1 MGHRA and CDR2 YSYEKL. CDR3 bases: TGCGCCAGCAGCCAAGACCCTAAGGGGACTTTCAAGAACTACGAGCAGTACTTC. Its protein is CASSQDPKGTFKNYEQYF.

J is TRBJ2-7 and V is TRBV23-1; D might be TRBD2 (5 bases). TRBV23-1 is an ORF; its function is uncertain. This CDR3 is 15 amino acids long. With 2 bases removed from V and 0 bases from J, the gap between germline ends came to 11 bases. The CDR3 sequence is CASSQERATSYEQYF. CDR3 sequence (DNA): TGCGCCAGCAGTCAAGAGAGGGCTACCTCCTACGAGCAGTACTTC.

The chain recombines TRBV18 with TRBJ2-5; 8 bases are a match to TRBD1. The V and J ends lost 6 bases and 5 bases, in that order; junction bases with no gene match: 8. CDR1 and CDR2 from the germline V gene are KGHSH and LQKENI. The length of the CDR3 is 14 residues. The CDR3 sequence: CASSPGQGMETQYF. The DNA for the CDR3 is TGTGCCAGCTCCCCCGGACAGGGAATGGAGACCCAGTACTTC.

This chain links TRBV19 with TRBJ2-7; 8 nucleotides agree with TRBD1. The CDR3 consists of 13 residues. Per the germline V gene, CDR1 is LNHDA and CDR2 is SQIVND (reference sequence). After removal of 3 bases from V and 12 bases from J, the junction contained 10 bases not matched to a gene. CDR3 nucleotide sequence: TGTGCCAGTAGTATCGGAGGACAGGGAGAACTGTACTTC. Its translation is CASSIGGQGELYF.

The CDR3 DNA is TGTGCCAGCAGCGTAGGTATAGCGGGGGGGATAGATGAGCAGTTCTTC. Protein: CASSVGIAGGIDEQFF. The rearrangement links TRBV9 to TRBJ2-1; 11 bases map to TRBD2. The CDR3 is 16 amino acids. The germline CDR1 and CDR2 sequences are SGDLS and YYNGEE. The trim removed 0 bases at V and 8 bases at J, leaving 7 bases unmatched. The variable domain in full, with the rest retrieved from reference TRBV9 and TRBJ2-1, is DSGVTQTPKHLITATGQRVTLRCSPRSGDLSVYWYQQSLDQGLQFLIQYYNGEERAKGNILERFSAQQFPDLHSELNLSSLELGDSALYFCASSVGIAGGIDEQFFGPGTRLTVL.

Of note for this clone: Other DNA sequences of this sample code for an identical CDR3. This chain uses TRBV27 with TRBJ2-7, with 7 bases that match TRBD2. From germline, CDR1 is MNHEY and CDR2 SMNVEV (reference sequence). This CDR3 comprises 13 residues. With 5 bases clipped from V and 4 bases from J, the junction kept 5 bases outside the gene matches. CDR3 coding DNA: TGTGCCAGCAGTGGGGGGGGATCATACGAGCAGTACTTC. Translated, it gives CASSGGGSYEQYF.

The CDR3 spells CASSLGVNQNTEAFF. CDR3 DNA: TGTGCCAGCAGCTTAGGGGTAAATCAGAACACTGAAGCTTTCTTT. The chain employs TRBV7-2 and TRBJ1-1; no firm D call. The CDR3 spans 15 residues. V lost 1 base and J lost 1, with 10 bases in between. Germline lookup yields CDR1 SGHTA and CDR2 FQGNSA.

This chain uses TRBV12-5 with TRBJ1-1; 7 nucleotides line up with TRBD1. The V and J ends lost 0 bases and 0 bases, in that order; junction bases with no gene match: 13. The germline gives CDR1 LGHNT, CDR2 FRNRAP. The CDR3 spans 19 residues. CDR3 sequence (DNA): TGTGCTAGTGGTTTGGTAAAGGGGACAGCTAGAAACATGAACACTGAAGCTTTCTTT. Encoded protein: CASGLVKGTARNMNTEAFF.

A few counts support this clone. The chain carries TRBV29-1 and TRBJ2-4; D is perhaps TRBD2 (6 bases). Trimming took off 4 bases at V and 0 bases at J, with 7 bases between the two ends. Germline lookup yields CDR1 SQVTM and CDR2 ANQGSEA. The CDR3 totals 13 residues. CDR3 in DNA: TGCAGCGTTGCCGGGGGAGCCAAAAACATTCAGTACTTC. It specifies CSVAGGAKNIQYF.

V and J are TRBV18 and TRBJ2-7; D perhaps matches TRBD2 (5 bases). CDR1 and CDR2 from the germline V gene are KGHSH and LQKENI. Between the trimmed V and J ends, which lost 6 bases and 1 base, there was a span of 10 bases. The CDR3 has 13 residues. The CDR3 DNA reads as TGTGCCAGCTCCCCCCGGGAATCCTACGAGCAGTACTTC. Amino acid sequence: CASSPRESYEQYF.

The chain uses TRBV2 and TRBJ2-7; 8 bases are shared with TRBD1. This CDR3 is 14 amino acids long. V lost 4 bases to trimming and J lost 2 bases; unmatched junction nucleotides: 4. Germline values: CDR1 SNHLY, CDR2 FYNNEI. CDR3 region: CASSVGTGPYEQYF. The CDR3 DNA is TGTGCCAGCAGTGTCGGGACAGGCCCCTACGAGCAGTACTTC.

The rearrangement uses TRBV6-5 and TRBJ2-7, with 7 bases that match TRBD2. The ends lost 6 bases at V and 4 bases at J; junction bases unmatched: 6. The germline gives CDR1 MNHEY, CDR2 SVGAGI. The CDR3 spans 13 residues. The CDR3 here is CASSLWEGYEQYF. CDR3 nucleotides: TGTGCCAGCAGCCTCTGGGAGGGGTACGAGCAGTACTTC.

V and J are TRBV7-2 and TRBJ2-3; D remains ambiguous. Germline lookup yields CDR1 SGHTA and CDR2 FQGNSA. Trimming pared 2 bases from V and 2 bases from J, leaving 14 bases between. This CDR3 has 16 residues. The CDR3 DNA sequence: TGTGCCAGCAGCTTACTTGTCCGGGCCGCCACAGATACGCAGTATTTT. It is translated as CASSLLVRAATDTQYF.

V and J are TRBV5-1 and TRBJ2-5; 10 nucleotides align to TRBD2. The germline gives CDR1 SGHRS, CDR2 YFSETQ. This CDR3 region has 13 residues. Trimming removed 7 bases from V and 3 bases from J; junction bases left unmatched: 3. The CDR3 here is CASSAGGEETQYF. The CDR3 region has the DNA TGCGCCAGCTCAGCGGGGGGGGAAGAGACCCAGTACTTC.

This rearrangement joins TRBV7-9 to TRBJ2-7; 10 bases match TRBD1. CDR3 length: 13 amino acids. Germline V CDR1 and CDR2: SEHNR, FQNEAQ (reference sequence). With 11 bases clipped from V and 2 bases from J, the junction kept 6 bases outside the gene matches. CDR3 loop: CAYPGQGPYEQYF. Here the CDR3 DNA reads TGTGCCTACCCGGGACAGGGGCCCTACGAGCAGTACTTC.

The chain couples TRBV5-1 to TRBJ2-5, with D tentatively TRBD2 (7 bases). CDR3 length: 15 residues. V was pared by 6 bases and J by 1 base, with 16 bases between. The germline gives CDR1 SGHRS, CDR2 YFSETQ. The CDR3 nucleotides read TGCGCCAGCAAAACGGGGGGCCCTGGCCAAGAGACCCAGTACTTC. Translation: CASKTGGPGQETQYF.

CDR3 loop: CASSPGHGANQPQHF. As DNA, the CDR3 is TGCGCCAGCAGTCCCGGACACGGGGCCAATCAGCCCCAGCATTTT. The chain uses TRBV4-1 and TRBJ1-5; TRBD1 is a possible D gene (5 bases). Trimming took 6 bases from V and 3 from J, leaving 15 bases between them. Germline CDR1 and CDR2: MGHRA and YSYEKL. The CDR3 has 15 residues.

The rearrangement links TRBV4-3 to TRBJ1-3, with D possibly matching TRBD1 (6 bases). The CDR3 is 16 amino acids. CDR1 is LGHNA, CDR2 YSLEER, per germline. V shed 0 bases and J shed 0 bases, with 9 bases lying between them. The DNA of the CDR3 is TGCGCCAGCAGCCAAGAGAGGACAGTCTCTGGAAACACCATATATTTT. Protein product: CASSQERTVSGNTIYF.

The sample holds a few counts of this clone. The J gene is TRBJ1-2, the V gene TRBV27, with D maybe TRBD1 (5 bases). CDR1 and CDR2 from the germline V gene are MNHEY and SMNVEV (reference sequence). This CDR3 comprises 14 residues. The V and J ends lost 5 bases and 6 bases respectively, with 16 bases between them. The CDR3 region has the DNA TGTGCCAGCAGTGCTACAGGTCCTTCTCATGGCTACACCTTC. This translates into CASSATGPSHGYTF.